This TCR beta chain was profiled in a study of T cells in Graves' hyperthyroidism and ophthalmopathy. In this sample, this clonotype turned up a few times. RNA transcripts yielded amplified TCR beta CDR3 regions. An initial round of RT-PCR targeting the TCR CDR3 relied on the HTBI primer set. TCRdb reanalysed the multiplex PCR reads using MiXCR and keeps one entry per CDR3 protein. The sample records hundreds of thousands of distinct CDR3 sequences, roughly 40% being singletons. CDR3 length: 13 residues. CDR1 MGHRA and CDR2 YSYEKL come from the germline V gene. V was clipped by 1 base and J by 5 bases, with 9 bases between them.

The clonotype was recovered from a man younger than 35 with Graves' hyperthyroidism. Sequenced input: blood. The chain has TRBV4-1 and TRBJ2-7, with a weak D call TRBD2 (5 bases). DNA for the CDR3: TGCGCCAGCAGCCAAGTGGCTAGCAACGAGCAGTACTTC. Residues: CASSQVASNEQYF.